The rows below give T cell receptor beta chains drawn from one sample of a study of blood T cells in healthy people across ages. TCRdb recomputed calls from the 5' RACE reads with MiXCR, one row per CDR3 protein. Found here are 1.5 million to 2 million distinct CDR3 sequences, about 31% of them singletons; the top ten hold around 11%. The specimen was blood. These receptors all stem from a young woman in good health. The conserved cysteine and the conserved F or W are not part of the CDR3 here. A D gene is named only where the DNA matches it firmly.

d_call: NA; v_call: TRBV9; cdr3_aa: ASSVATTGLQETQY
d_call: NA; v_call: TRBV6-1; cdr3_aa: ASNPWGTGTDTQY
d_call: NA; v_call: TRBV7-9; cdr3_aa: ASGGYDEQY
d_call: NA; v_call: TRBV6-5; cdr3_aa: ASSTGTATTDTQY
d_call: TRBD2; v_call: TRBV10-1; cdr3_aa: ASSEPGGRTQY
d_call: NA; v_call: TRBV29-1; cdr3_aa: SDFGSSGNEQF
d_call: NA; v_call: TRBV6-1; cdr3_aa: ASSEARGGNQPQH
d_call: TRBD2; v_call: TRBV20-1; cdr3_aa: SAAAGGLGDTQY
d_call: NA; v_call: TRBV20-1; cdr3_aa: SARGPEQVNTEAF
d_call: TRBD2; v_call: TRBV6-6; cdr3_aa: ASSYSNPGGRNEQF
d_call: TRBD2; v_call: TRBV7-8; cdr3_aa: ASSPASGGAFNNEQF
d_call: TRBD2; v_call: TRBV7-2; cdr3_aa: ASSLALGASGGLYSYIEQF
d_call: TRBD2; v_call: TRBV4-1; cdr3_aa: ASSQEAAGGFHEQY
d_call: NA; v_call: TRBV4-1; cdr3_aa: ASSQVTGTLYEQY
d_call: TRBD2; v_call: TRBV28; cdr3_aa: ASSLGRASTGELF
d_call: TRBD1; v_call: TRBV4-1; cdr3_aa: ASSHPTGLNTEAF